The entry below describes one T cell receptor beta chain. Its antigen is not known. TCR beta libraries carry UMIs added by 5'RACE template switching. TCRdb derives one entry per CDR3 protein from the 5' RACE reads, leaving out DNA. This sample's clone table lists some 460,000 distinct CDR3 sequences. This record comes from a study of T cells expressing NK-cell markers. Overall study context: Sequencing covered eight donors, seven HCMV-seropositive and one seronegative. General study results and limits: As a fraction of CD8+ T cells, dominant NKG2C+ clonotypes reached roughly 1.0-8% in more than five donors. In several donors, dominant clonotypes made up roughly 25-60.1% of CD3+CD56-NKG2C+ cells.

The CDR3 runs to 13 residues. Germline CDR1 DFQATT, CDR2 SNEGSKA (reference sequence). J is TRBJ2-1 and V is TRBV20-1. Sample: blood T cells: a sorted CD56 or NKG2C T cell subset, CD4+ or CD8+ T cells, or bulk PBMC T cells (not recorded which). This TCR came from a woman between 45 and 65 years old in good health. The CDR3 reads CSAGSSKDNEQFF.